These T cell receptor beta chains were read from a single sample in a study of CD8 T cells in ankylosing spondylitis. MiXCR was run by TCRdb on the 5' RACE reads, yielding one entry per CDR3 protein. The sample carries roughly 220,000 distinct CDR3 sequences, around 19% recorded once. Sequences were obtained from blood, either unsorted or a sorted T cell fraction (not recorded which). The receptor source for this set is a male donor with ankylosing spondylitis. The CDR3 runs from the conserved cysteine through the conserved F or W. D genes are given only for firm matches. The listing skips clone size in some rows; elsewhere it reads once, few, many or a size class.

j_call d_call clone_size v_call cdr3_nt cdr3_aa
TRBJ1-2 - - TRBV5-6 TGTGCCAGCAGCCCCGGGTCTCCGGCTGGGGGCTACACCTTC CASSPGSPAGGYTF
TRBJ2-5 - few TRBV12-3/TRBV12-4 TGTGCCAGCAGCCACACTCCCATTGGGGTAGGGGAGACCCAGTACTTC CASSHTPIGVGETQYF
TRBJ2-7 - - TRBV5-5 TGTGCCAGCAGCTTGAGCCAGACGTCCTCCTACGAGCAGTACTTC CASSLSQTSSYEQYF
TRBJ2-7 - few TRBV7-2 TGTGCCAGCAGCTTCCAGGGGCCCTACGAGCAGTACTTC CASSFQGPYEQYF
TRBJ2-7 - - TRBV9 TGTGCCAGCAGCGTAGGGGCGGGCGGGACTCTCGAGCAGTACTTC CASSVGAGGTLEQYF
TRBJ2-1 TRBD2 - TRBV25-1 TGTGCCAGCAGTGAAAATAGCGGGGAGCAGTTCTTC CASSENSGEQFF
TRBJ2-1 TRBD1 few TRBV19 TGTGCCAGTAGTAAGCCCGGGACAGGGGGCTACTACAATGAGCAGTTCTTC CASSKPGTGGYYNEQFF
TRBJ2-3 - few TRBV9 TGTGCCAGCAGCGTTTGGGACGCAGATACGCAGTATTTT CASSVWDADTQYF
TRBJ2-7 TRBD1 - TRBV29-1 TGCAGCGTTGCACAGGGGACCTCCTACGAGCAGTACTTC CSVAQGTSYEQYF
TRBJ2-1 - - TRBV6-5 TGTGCCAGCAGTTACCAGGGGCATGAGCAGTTCTTC CASSYQGHEQFF
TRBJ2-7 TRBD1 - TRBV7-9 TGTGCCAGCAGCGCAACCACAGGGGAACTCCTCCACGAGCAGTACTTC CASSATTGELLHEQYF
TRBJ1-4 TRBD1 few TRBV28 TGTGCCAGCAGCACAGGGGTTCTGGCTAATGAAAAACTGTTTTTT CASSTGVLANEKLFF
TRBJ2-7 TRBD1 few TRBV7-9 TGTGCCAGCAGCTCGACAGGGGACATCTACGAGCAGTACTTC CASSSTGDIYEQYF
TRBJ2-7 - many TRBV7-9 TGTGCCAGCAGCCACCGGGATCCTTCCTACGAGCAGTACTTC CASSHRDPSYEQYF
TRBJ1-6 - few TRBV4-2 TGTGCCAGCAGCTCCCGGGACACAAATTCACCCCTCCACTTT CASSSRDTNSPLHF
TRBJ2-7 - few TRBV12-3/TRBV12-4 TGTGCCAGCAGGGGTGTCTACGAGCAGTACTTC CASRGVYEQYF
TRBJ1-2 - - TRBV13 TGTGCCAGCAGCCCCGGACAGCCGCGACAGGGCTACACCTTC CASSPGQPRQGYTF
TRBJ2-3 - - TRBV12-3/TRBV12-4 TGTGCCAGCAGGATGACAGGAGAATACACAGATACGCAGTATTTT CASRMTGEYTDTQYF
TRBJ2-2 - - TRBV28 TGTGCCAGCAGTCCCTTTTCGGGTGTCACCGGGGAGCTGTTTTTT CASSPFSGVTGELFF
TRBJ2-1 TRBD2 few TRBV27 TGTGCCAGCACGAGCGGGAGGACCTACAATGAGCAGTTCTTC CASTSGRTYNEQFF